This TCR beta chain was sequenced in a study of blood T cells in healthy people across ages (dated by TCRdb to between 2014 and 2017). Describing the broader study: In model experiments, template switching captured about one uniquely barcoded TCR beta cDNA molecule for every two T cells. Donors were grouped into four age groups: young (average roughly 16 years), middle-aged (about 38), aged (around 56) and long-lived (about 90). To avoid experimental bias, donors of different ages were randomly spread across the sequencing lanes. Using deep sequencing normalized with unique cDNA molecular identifiers, the study measured how TCR beta repertoire diversity changes with age. For two donors (one aged 18 to 29 and one aged 80 or older), the study analyzed two additional independent replicas of 1 million unique cDNA reads from the same blood draw.

The approximately 40 donors, aged about 6 to 95 years, were systemically healthy Caucasian individuals from Russia. Each donor gave about 11 milliliters of peripheral blood, drawn into EDTA-treated Vacutainer tubes. Ficoll-Paque density-gradient centrifugation was used to isolate PBMCs, with at least 6.5 million per sample. Total RNA was extracted from PBMCs with Trizol reagent, with at least 6 micrograms obtained per sample. Naive CD45RAhigh/CD27high T cell percentages were measured by flow cytometry on a PBMC aliquot from every donor. Counted from cysteine to phenylalanine, this CDR3 has 14 amino acids. Only CDR3 DNA is held: 42 bases, read in frame from base 1. Relative to germline, V is 7 bases shorter and J is 0 bases shorter, with 14 bases between their ends. Sequences SQVTM (CDR1) and ANQGSEA (CDR2) are obtained from the germline V gene. The paper as a whole reports these results and caveats: Compared with the aged group, the long-lived group had more naive CD4+ T cells, fewer expanded clones and increased TCR diversity, suggesting age selection. Donor CMV infection status was unknown, potentially confounding age-related changes in expanded clonotypes. Because profiling used bulk unsorted PBMCs, naive and antigen-experienced compartments could not be compared conclusively. Observed TCR beta diversity correlated strongly with the percentage of naive T cells measured by flow cytometry. Estimates of total diversity based on one million sequenced T cells were considered lower bounds and underestimates. As age increased, observed TCR beta diversity per million T cells dropped in a roughly linear way, and a significant reduction was already evident by age around 41.

About this clonotype itself: Its recognized antigen is unknown. No base-level quality is on record; no much larger clone is a single base apart.

The library came from 5' RACE. Instrument on record: Illumina HiSeq 2500. The second PCR ran for about 7 to 11 cycles and used a J-beta primer mix along with a sample-barcoded 5' primer. A template-switch 5' adaptor carrying 12 random nucleotides introduced a unique molecular identifier onto each TCR beta cDNA molecule. At least 2.5 million CDR3-containing paired-end reads were obtained from each sample. All of the RNA was converted into first-strand cDNA using the Mint cDNA synthesis kit, with a TRBC-specific oligonucleotide serving as the primer. Following uracil-DNA glycosylase treatment, a first 18-cycle PCR with universal primers M1SS and BC2_uni_R was performed on all cDNA. For the original study's pipeline: Each sample was normalized by randomly selecting 1 million high-quality reads, each carrying a distinct molecular identifier. Reads sharing molecular identifiers were discarded rather than binned into consensus sequences. CDR3 identification, clonotype clustering and error correction used MiTCR with a Q25 quality threshold and the strictest error-elimination algorithm. Lower-bound total TCR beta diversity was estimated with a nonparametric unseen species model using Euler transformation. TCRdb reanalyzed the raw reads on its own, using fastp at Q25 for trimming and MiXCR for clone calling, and kept in-frame beta chains. Merged by CDR3 protein, the rows form single entries marked with the most common genes and DNA. TCRdb, not the authors, supplied the V and J calls. For this sample there are approximately 1,000,000 distinct CDR3 sequences; 30% to 40% appear just once. About 12% of the sample is in the top ten clones.

The clonotype comes from a man between 18 and 35 years old in good health. The sample taken for sequencing was blood. Here the chain combines TRBV29-1 and TRBJ2-3, with TRBD1 as a weak D call on 5 bases. CDR3 reads: CSGLTDPSTDTQYF. DNA sequence: TGCAGCGGGCTGACAGACCCTAGCACAGATACGCAGTATTTT.